This T cell receptor beta chain was sequenced during a study of human T cells and chemical hapten exposure. TCRdb analysed the RACE reads with MiXCR anew, one entry per CDR3 protein. Among 85,000 to 100,000 distinct CDR3 sequences listed, roughly 27% were seen once. This clonotype was seen a single time. A junction boundary mismatches the germline segment, possibly from a read error. The time point here: patch test 3, about 24 weeks after DPC sensitization. Treatment of the sample: therapeutic diphenylcyclopropenone sensitization with weekly scalp DPC. Blood collection happened ahead of applying each patch test. This receptor was identified in a man aged 40-49 years with alopecia areata. Some clones in this sample may be carry-over from other donors' samples. The sample was whole blood, taken in connection with sensitization to the hapten diphenylcyclopropenone (DPC).

This chain's CDR3 is CTSSLVGRGMSTEAFF. The CDR3 nucleotides read TGCACCAGCAGCTTAGTGGGGCGGGGGATGAGCACTGAAGCTTTCTTT. The chain uses TRBV5-1 and TRBJ1-1; TRBD1 might be the D (5 bases). This CDR3 has 16 amino acids. Germline CDR1 reads SGHRS; CDR2 reads YFSETQ. Complete variable domain (other parts from reference TRBV5-1 and TRBJ1-1): KAGVTQTPRYLIKTRGQQVTLSCSPISGHRSVSWYQQTPGQGLQFLFEYFSETQRNKGNFPGRFSGRQFSNSRSEMNVSTLELGDSALYLCTSSLVGRGMSTEAFFGQGTRLTVV.